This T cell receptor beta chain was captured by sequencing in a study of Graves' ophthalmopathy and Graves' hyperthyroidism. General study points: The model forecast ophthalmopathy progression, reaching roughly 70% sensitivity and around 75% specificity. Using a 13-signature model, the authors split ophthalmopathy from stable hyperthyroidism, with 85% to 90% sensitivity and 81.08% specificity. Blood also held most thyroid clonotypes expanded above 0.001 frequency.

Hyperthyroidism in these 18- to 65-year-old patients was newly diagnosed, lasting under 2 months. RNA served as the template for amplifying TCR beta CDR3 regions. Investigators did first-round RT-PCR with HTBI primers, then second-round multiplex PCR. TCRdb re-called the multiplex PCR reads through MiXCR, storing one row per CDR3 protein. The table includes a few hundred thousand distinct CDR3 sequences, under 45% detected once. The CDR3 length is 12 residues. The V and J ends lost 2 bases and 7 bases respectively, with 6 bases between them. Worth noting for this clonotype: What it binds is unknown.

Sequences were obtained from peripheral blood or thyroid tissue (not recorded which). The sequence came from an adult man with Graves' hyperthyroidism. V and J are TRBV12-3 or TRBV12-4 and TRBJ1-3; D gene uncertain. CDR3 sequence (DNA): TGTGCCAGCAGTTTATCTGAGAACACCATATATTTT. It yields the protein CASSLSENTIYF.